This entry describes one TCR beta chain. No antigen is known for it. TCR beta cDNA was generated via 5'RACE template switching incorporating UMIs. Following a re-call of the 5' RACE reads, TCRdb has one entry per CDR3 protein and lacks DNA. The clone table shows roughly 160,000 distinct CDR3 sequences, with the ten largest holding less than 20%. In germline, CDR1 is SEHNR, CDR2 FQNEAQ (reference sequence). This CDR3 is 13 amino acids long. The data were taken from a study of T cells expressing NK-cell markers. Study-level information: TCR beta repertoires came from sorted CD3+CD56+NKG2C+, CD3+CD56+NKG2C- and CD3+CD56-NKG2C+ T cells. Notes on the study in general: Roughly six donors carried dominant NKG2C+ clonotypes that made up roughly 1.0-8% of their CD8+ T cells.

The chain has TRBV7-9 and TRBJ2-2. Specimen: blood T cells: a sorted CD56 or NKG2C T cell subset, CD4+ or CD8+ T cells, or bulk PBMC T cells (not recorded which). The TCR sequence derives from a woman between 18 and 70 years old in good health. The CDR3 here is CASSLNEVGELFF.